These 27 T cell receptor beta chains were all obtained from the same sample, sequenced in a study of spatial heterogeneity in lung cancer. The time point: blood at routine non-recurrence follow-up after resection. TCRdb redid the calling of the 5' RACE reads with MiXCR, one entry per CDR3 protein. The sample yields about 43,000 distinct CDR3 sequences, about 23% seen once. The source material was PBMCs, sampled at follow-up. The receptors derive from a female donor with early-stage non-small cell lung cancer.

This clonotype was found many times. The chain couples TRBV5-6 to TRBJ2-7, with 7 positions matching TRBD2. The CDR3 is 16 amino acids. V shed 2 bases, J shed 1 base, and the junction held 9 bases outside the gene matches. Germline lookup yields CDR1 SGHDT and CDR2 YYEEEE. The CDR3, as DNA: TGTGCCAGCAGCTTTTATTGGCGGGGGAAATCCTACGAGCAGTACGTC. Its protein is CASSFYWRGKSYEQYV.

This clonotype was seen more than once but under ten times. The rearrangement links TRBV20-1 to TRBJ2-5; D is perhaps TRBD2 (6 bases). The CDR3 sequence is 14 residues long. The germline gives CDR1 DFQATT, CDR2 SNEGSKA (reference sequence). The V and J ends lost 4 bases and 4 bases respectively, with 16 bases between them. The CDR3 DNA follows: TGCAGTGCTACCGGTGGGCCGCGGGGAGAGACCCAGTACTTC. Protein product: CSATGGPRGETQYF.

This clonotype came up many times. The chain is built from TRBV4-1 and TRBJ1-1; tentatively, D is TRBD1 (6 bases). Germline CDR1 and CDR2: MGHRA and YSYEKL. V dropped 6 bases and J dropped 1 base, with 15 bases sitting between them. The CDR3 loop spans 15 amino acids. The CDR3 DNA follows: TGCGCCAGCAGTCTGTTTACAGGGCGGAACACTGAAGCTTTCTTT. Protein: CASSLFTGRNTEAFF.

This clonotype was detected ten times or more. The chain has TRBV27 and TRBJ1-1; D uncertain. From germline, CDR1 is MNHEY and CDR2 SMNVEV (reference sequence). The germline V and J ends were trimmed by 4 bases and 1 base, with 7 bases remaining between them. The length of the CDR3 is 13 residues. For the CDR3, the DNA is TGTGCCAGCAGTTGGCTTTCGAACACTGAAGCTTTCTTT. It translates to CASSWLSNTEAFF.

The rearrangement uses TRBV7-3 and TRBJ1-1; no clear D gene. Per the germline V gene, CDR1 is SGHTA and CDR2 is FQGTGA. Trimming removed 8 bases from V and 7 bases from J, with 14 bases in between. This CDR3 spans 12 amino acids. The CDR3 nucleotides read TGTGCCAGCGGACCAACTAACGGTGAAGCTTTCTTT. It encodes CASGPTNGEAFF.

This clonotype was counted between two and nine times. V and J are TRBV29-1 and TRBJ2-2; the D gene is possibly TRBD2 (6 bases). Germline V CDR1 and CDR2: SQVTM, ANQGSEA. The germline V and J ends were trimmed by 1 base and 1 base, with 10 bases remaining between them. The CDR3 totals 15 residues. The CDR3 DNA follows: TGCAGCGTTGAAGGCGGGACTCTGAACACCGGGGAGCTGTTTTTT. It specifies CSVEGGTLNTGELFF.

The chain combines TRBV10-3 with TRBJ1-3; D is unclear. The germline V and J ends were trimmed by 8 bases and 0 bases, with 14 bases remaining between them. This CDR3 spans 15 amino acids. Germline CDR1 and CDR2: ENHRY and SYGVKD. DNA of the CDR3: TGTGCCATCCTTTTTCACGGGCTCTCTGGAAACACCATATATTTT. Translating it yields CAILFHGLSGNTIYF.

This clonotype has just a few counts. CDR3 DNA: TGCGCCAGCTACCCGGTGCCGGGGGAGAACACCGGGGAGCTGTTTTTT. Amino acid sequence: CASYPVPGENTGELFF. The genes are TRBV5-1 and TRBJ2-2, with D possibly being TRBD2 (6 bases). CDR3 length: 16 residues. V lost 7 bases and J 1 base, leaving 17 bases between the germline ends. The germline V gene has CDR1 SGHRS and CDR2 YFSETQ.

This clonotype was seen ten or more times. This chain connects TRBV19 to TRBJ2-2; tentatively, D is TRBD2 (5 bases). Germline CDR1 LNHDA, CDR2 SQIVND (reference sequence). CDR3 length: 13 residues. Trimming removed 5 bases from V and 7 bases from J, with 11 bases in between. The CDR3 DNA reads TGTGCCAGTAGTGCCCGGGGTCTCGGGGAGCTGTTTTTT. The encoded protein is CASSARGLGELFF.

By sample fraction, this clonotype is large (0.1 to 1%). The chain employs TRBV2 and TRBJ1-4; TRBD1 matches at 7 bases. The junction had 1 base not matched to a gene; V was cut back by 3 bases and J by 6 bases. Germline V gene sequence: CDR1 SNHLY, CDR2 FYNNEI. The CDR3 covers 13 residues. The CDR3 DNA sequence: TGTGCCAGCAGTGACGGGACAGATGAAAAACTGTTTTTT. This sequence encodes CASSDGTDEKLFF.

The chain recombines TRBV9 with TRBJ2-7; 14 nucleotides match TRBD2. V was pared by 3 bases and J by 6 bases, with 2 bases of the junction left unmatched. The germline V gene encodes CDR1 SGDLS and CDR2 YYNGEE. The CDR3 has 14 amino acids. The CDR3 region has the DNA TGTGCCAGCAGCGGCGGGACTAGCGGGAGCGAGCAGTACTTC. Its translation: CASSGGTSGSEQYF.

This clonotype was counted many times. The chain joins TRBV7-2 to TRBJ2-3; D might be TRBD1 (6 bases). This CDR3 spans 15 amino acids. From germline, CDR1 is SGHTA and CDR2 FQGNSA. With 0 bases removed from V and 0 bases from J, the gap between germline ends came to 7 bases. This CDR3 reads CASSLARGSTDTQYF. The CDR3, as DNA: TGTGCCAGCAGCTTAGCCAGGGGTAGCACAGATACGCAGTATTTT. Full variable domain (rest looked up from reference TRBV7-2 and TRBJ2-3): GAGVSQSPSNKVTEKGKDVELRCDPISGHTALYWYRQSLGQGLEFLIYFQGNSAPDKSGLPSDRFSAERTGGSVSTLTIQRTQQEDSAVYLCASSLARGSTDTQYFGPGTRLTVL.

This clonotype came up a few times. The V gene is TRBV11-2, the J gene TRBJ1-2, with TRBD1 as a possible D gene (6 bases). The CDR3 loop spans 15 amino acids. Germline V lookup: CDR1 SGHAT, CDR2 FQNNGV. Trimming left V 5 bases short and J 0 bases short, with 13 bases between. CDR3 in DNA: TGTGCCAGCAGCGTAACAGGGCAAACTAACTATGGCTACACCTTC. Protein sequence: CASSVTGQTNYGYTF.

This rearrangement joins TRBV12-3 or TRBV12-4 to TRBJ1-4; D is possibly TRBD1 (5 bases). The ends were cut back, 6 bases at V and 6 bases at J, with 17 bases in the middle. The CDR3 has 15 residues. CDR3 bases: TGTGCCAGCAGCCCGAGGGGCCCCAGGGATGAAAAACTGTTTTTT. This translates into CASSPRGPRDEKLFF.

The chain is built from TRBV5-1 and TRBJ2-5, with 10 positions matching TRBD2. This CDR3 is 18 amino acids long. V lost 5 bases and J lost 1; bases outside the gene matches: 14. CDR1 SGHRS and CDR2 YFSETQ come from the germline V gene. The CDR3 DNA sequence: TGCGCCAGCAGTTCCGGCCTCCTAGCGGGGGCGATCCAAGAGACCCAGTACTTC. Protein product: CASSSGLLAGAIQETQYF.

This clonotype was seen many times. The chain uses TRBV19 and TRBJ2-1; D is uncertain. In germline, CDR1 is LNHDA, CDR2 SQIVND (reference sequence). Between the trimmed V and J ends, which lost 3 bases and 4 bases, there was a span of 13 bases. This CDR3 is built from 15 residues. In nucleotides, the CDR3 is TGTGCCAGTAGTATTGAAAGTCAAGGGTACAATGAGCAGTTCTTC. Its translation: CASSIESQGYNEQFF.

The sample holds many counts of this clonotype. J is TRBJ2-5 and V is TRBV5-1; D may be TRBD2 (6 bases). V lost 0 bases and J 4 bases, leaving 10 bases between the germline ends. The CDR3 runs 14 residues. Germline V gene sequence: CDR1 SGHRS, CDR2 YFSETQ. The CDR3 nucleotides read TGCGCCAGCAGCTTGGAGGGGAGGAGAGAGACCCAGTACTTC. Encoded protein: CASSLEGRRETQYF.

The table lists this clonotype with many counts. This chain's CDR3 is CASSSTGVSNQPQHF. The CDR3 DNA follows: TGTGCCAGCAGTTCGACAGGGGTAAGCAATCAGCCCCAGCATTTT. The chain links TRBV27 to TRBJ1-5; 8 bases align to TRBD1. V was clipped by 4 bases and J by 1 base; unmatched bases: 3. CDR3 size: 15 residues. From germline, CDR1 is MNHEY and CDR2 SMNVEV (reference sequence).

This clonotype was seen many times. The V and J genes are TRBV2 and TRBJ2-1; 9 bases fit TRBD2. Germline CDR1 SNHLY, CDR2 FYNNEI. The CDR3 sequence is 15 residues long. V lost 1 base to trimming and J lost 3 bases; unmatched junction nucleotides: 1. CDR3 sequence (DNA): TGTGCCAGCAGTGAAGGTAGCGGGGGCTACAATGAGCAGTTCTTC. This sequence encodes CASSEGSGGYNEQFF.

This clonotype was seen repeatedly, ten times or more. This chain uses TRBV5-4 with TRBJ2-3; TRBD1 matches 9 bases. This CDR3 has 14 residues. Germline loops: CDR1 SGHNT, CDR2 YYREEE (reference sequence). J gave up 6 bases and V 5 bases, and 7 bases lay outside the gene matches. The CDR3 nucleotides are TGTGCCAGCAGATTAACAGGGGGCAAGGATACGCAGTATTTT. Amino acid sequence: CASRLTGGKDTQYF.

In this sample, this clonotype turned up many times. V is TRBV9 and J is TRBJ1-6, with a weak D call TRBD1 (5 bases). Germline-derived CDR1 and CDR2 are SGDLS and YYNGEE. Trimming removed 2 bases at V and 2 bases at J, with 11 bases between. The CDR3 runs to 16 residues. The CDR3 is CASSVQGSPYNSPLHF. The CDR3 DNA is TGTGCCAGCAGCGTTCAGGGTAGCCCCTATAATTCACCCCTCCACTTT.

At least ten counts were recorded for this clonotype. The CDR3 sequence: CASSSRPTASYNEQFF. CDR3 nucleotide sequence: TGTGCCAGCAGTTCAAGACCGACAGCATCCTACAATGAGCAGTTCTTC. The rearrangement joins TRBV7-9 to TRBJ2-1; D perhaps matches TRBD1 (5 bases). CDR3 length equals 16 residues. Trimming stripped 6 bases from V and 1 base from J, with 16 bases between. Germline V gives CDR1 SEHNR, CDR2 FQNEAQ (reference sequence).

The chain links TRBV10-3 to TRBJ2-1, with D hard to call. The V gene's germline CDR1 is ENHRY and CDR2 SYGVKD. Trimming pared 4 bases from V and 8 bases from J, leaving 15 bases between. This CDR3 is built from 14 residues. DNA for the CDR3: TGTGCCATCAGTGGCTCTCAGGTCCAGGATGAGCAGTTCTTC. It translates to CAISGSQVQDEQFF.

This clonotype has just a few counts. The rearrangement uses TRBV28 and TRBJ1-2, with D hard to call. The CDR3 totals 16 residues. Germline V CDR1 and CDR2: MDHEN, SYDVKM. V was cut by 2 bases and J by 3 bases, with 16 bases left in between. The CDR3 loop reads CASSLIREERDYGYTF. The CDR3 nucleotides are TGTGCCAGCAGTTTAATACGGGAGGAGAGAGACTATGGCTACACCTTC.

The chain's CDR3 is CASSVGPTSGAYEQYF. The CDR3 DNA reads TGTGCCAGCAGCGTAGGGCCTACTAGCGGGGCCTACGAGCAGTACTTC. The chain couples TRBV9 to TRBJ2-7; TRBD2 matches at 10 bases. In germline, CDR1 is SGDLS, CDR2 YYNGEE. This CDR3 has 16 amino acids. Unmatched junction bases numbered 5, after V lost 0 bases and J lost 2 bases.

This clonotype appeared many times. CDR3 in amino acids: CSVERGETQYF. The CDR3 coding sequence is TGCAGCGTTGAACGCGGAGAGACCCAGTACTTC. The chain links TRBV29-1 to TRBJ2-5; no clear D gene. The CDR3 sequence is 11 residues long. In germline, CDR1 is SQVTM, CDR2 ANQGSEA. Trimming pared 2 bases from V and 4 bases from J, leaving 5 bases between.

The sample holds many counts of this clonotype. The CDR3 coding sequence is TGTGCCAGCAGCCTCCTTAATCAGCCCCAGCATTTT. Its translation is CASSLLNQPQHF. The chain combines TRBV7-9 with TRBJ1-5; D gene uncertain. V lost 5 bases, J lost 4 bases, and 6 bases lay in between. In germline, CDR1 is SEHNR, CDR2 FQNEAQ (reference sequence). The CDR3 is made up of 12 amino acids.